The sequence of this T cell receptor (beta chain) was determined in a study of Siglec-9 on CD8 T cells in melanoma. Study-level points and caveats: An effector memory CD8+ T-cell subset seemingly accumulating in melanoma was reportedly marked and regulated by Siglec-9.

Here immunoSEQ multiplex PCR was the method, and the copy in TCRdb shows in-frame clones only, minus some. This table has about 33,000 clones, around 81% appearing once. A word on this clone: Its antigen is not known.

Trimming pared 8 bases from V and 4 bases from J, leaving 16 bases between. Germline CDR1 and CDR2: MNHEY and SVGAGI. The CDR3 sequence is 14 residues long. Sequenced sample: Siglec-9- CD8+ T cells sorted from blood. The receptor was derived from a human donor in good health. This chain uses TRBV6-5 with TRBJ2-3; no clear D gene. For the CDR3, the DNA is TGTGCCAGCGGCGTCGGTACAATCCCAGATACGCAGTATTTT. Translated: CASGVGTIPDTQYF.